This T cell receptor (beta chain) was found in a study of cytomegalovirus exposure and HLA in healthy donors (dated by TCRdb to 2016 to 2017). At the level of the whole study: According to a later analysis, one platform produced both the 110 or so validation repertoires and the 720 or so repertoires of the first cohort. The study was designed to test whether signatures of past pathogen exposure could be identified by cataloging public T cell receptors. A separate validation cohort of approximately 130 different subjects was used in addition to the 666-subject first cohort. The study combined high-throughput TCR immunosequencing, statistical association of individual TCRs with disease status, and machine learning to predict cytomegalovirus infection status.

Libraries were prepared through the immunoSEQ multiplex PCR assay. The authors' pipeline ran thus. To diagnose cytomegalovirus status from the catalog of TCR beta chain sequences, a statistical classification framework was built. TCRdb's version of the immuneACCESS table is confined to in-frame rearrangements and falls short of the full clone set. An unresolved V gene accounts for under half of the shortfall where checked; the remainder is of unknown origin. The V and J calls and clone size come from that table; D and trimming were worked out from the DNA. In all, the sample holds 100,000 to 150,000 clones, and about 88% of those were seen once. Around 1.1% of the sample goes to the ten largest clones. Results and caveats for the whole study, not just this receptor: Most TCR sequences were seen in very few donors, while some public TCRs were found in many individuals. Subsequent analysis determined that TCRs grouped into clusters in the first cohort also showed a tendency toward co-occurrence across the 130 or so validation repertoires, and 90% to 95% of cluster scores exceeded 0. The classifier was reported to diagnose cytomegalovirus status with high specificity and sensitivity in both the original cohort and the validation cohort. The study gave a list of some 150 TCR beta chains associated with cytomegalovirus. The authors suggested that the approach could potentially be generalized to other disease states and immunological phenotypes. The validation cohort had no HLA typing available for a later analysis, so co-occurrence within that cohort was assessed over all 120 or so repertoires. In vitro tests confirmed that a few of the cytomegalovirus-associated TCR beta chains recognize cytomegalovirus antigens.

Turning to this clone: The antigen it recognizes is unknown. No base quality values were provided; no much bigger clone lies one nucleotide off.

V is cut by 4 bases and J by 5 bases, and the space between the germline ends is 11 bases. From the germline V gene (reference sequence), CDR1 is WNHNN and CDR2 is SYGVQD. The CDR3 measures 13 amino acids from cysteine to phenylalanine. Only the CDR3 DNA is retained, 39 bases long and in frame from the first base. Donors formed part of the validation cohort, which comprised fewer than 150 subjects and was distinct from the first cohort of under 850 subjects. The specimen was PBMCs. The chain was built from TRBV10-1 and TRBJ2-5; the D gene assignment is ambiguous. This TCR derives from a woman aged 18-30 years in good health and CMV-seronegative. The CDR3 in this case is CASSGVCLETQYF. In nucleotide form, the sequence is TGCGCCAGCAGTGGAGTTTGCTTGGAGACCCAGTACTTC.